These 27 T cell receptor beta chains were sequenced from one sample in a study of tissue T cells after allogeneic stem cell transplantation. Here immunoSEQ multiplex PCR was the method, and the copy in TCRdb shows in-frame clones only, minus some. The sample holds approximately 6,600 clones, more than 45% seen once. Regarding time point: mouse harvest day 7 after allogeneic transplant. Tail vein injection delivered 10^7 T-cell-depleted bone marrow cells and 10^6 splenic CD5+ T cells. Sequenced: lymph node tissue. The receptors derive from a female BALB/c mouse given C57BL/6 T cells with graft-versus-host disease after an allogeneic hematopoietic cell transplant.

On this clone: The gene symbols are mouse symbols. The read finishes 1 residue shy of the CDR3 end, and the germline J gene is used to complete it. The rearrangement joins TRBV4 to TRBJ2-1; 10 bases match TRBD2. Germline-derived CDR1 and CDR2 are LGHDT and YNNKQL (reference sequence). The CDR3 is made up of 16 amino acids. V gave up 4 bases and J gave up 2 bases; unmatched junction bases: 5. The CDR3 bases that were read are TGTGCCAGCAGCTTCTGGGGGGGCGGGGACTATGCTGAGCAGTTC. It translates to CASSFWGGGDYAEQF. The entire CDR3 protein reads CASSFWGGGDYAEQFF. Using reference TRBV4 and TRBJ2-1 for the parts outside the CDR3, the full variable domain is ETAVFQTPNYHVTQVGNEVSFNCKQTLGHDTMYWYKQDSKKLLKIMFSYNNKQLIVNETVPRRFSPQSSDKAHLNLRIKSVEPEDSAVYLCASSFWGGGDYAEQFFGPGTRLTVL.

As concerns this clone: These gene names are mouse names. The sequenced fragment ends 1 residue before the CDR3 boundary, so the rest is inferred from the germline J gene. The chain uses TRBV16 and TRBJ2-2, with TRBD2 identical over 11 bases. Losses at the gene ends were 5 bases for V and 2 bases for J; bases not matched to a gene: 7. The CDR3 covers 17 residues. CDR1 and CDR2 (germline): SGHSA, FRNQAP. CDR3 bases read: TGTGCAAGCAGCGAGACTGGGGGGGAAGGGAACACCGGGCAGCTCTAC. Its protein product is CASSETGGEGNTGQLY. The full CDR3 is CASSETGGEGNTGQLYF.

There are a few counts of this clone. The germline and genes are mouse ones. Read sequence stops 1 residue before the CDR3 end, and the germline J gene provides the missing end. The V call is TRBV26, the J call TRBJ2-7, with D perhaps TRBD1 (5 bases). The CDR3 loop spans 13 amino acids. Germline V CDR1 and CDR2: KGHPV, FQNQEV (reference sequence). V dropped 3 bases and J dropped 3 bases, with 9 bases sitting between them. CDR3 sequence reads: CASSLGQIYEQYF. CDR3 bases read: TGTGCCAGCAGTCTAGGACAAATCTATGAACAGTAC.

This clone came up a few times. Any gene name here is a mouse gene name. The missing CDR3 end, 1 residue past where the read stops, is filled in from the germline J gene. This chain joins TRBV13-3 and TRBJ1-6; 9 bases fit TRBD1. TRBJ1-6 is classed as an ORF, of uncertain function. This CDR3 contains 14 residues. After removal of 5 bases from V and 3 bases from J, the junction contained 0 bases not matched to a gene. Germline CDR1 NNHDY, CDR2 SYVADS. CDR3 bases read: TGTGCCAGCAGGGACAGGGGCTATAATTCGCCCCTCTAC. It encodes CASRDRGYNSPLY. The CDR3 in its entirety is CASRDRGYNSPLYF.

Notes on this clone: Germline and genes: mouse. The CDR3 end lies 1 residue beyond the end of the read and is filled in from the germline J gene. At the DNA level, this CDR3 is encoded by other sequences in the same sample as well. V gene TRBV26 combines with J gene TRBJ1-1, with D uncertain. CDR1 is KGHPV and CDR2 is FQNQEV in the germline V gene (reference sequence). V was pared by 3 bases and J by 0 bases, with 5 bases between. The CDR3 is 13 residues long. The DNA read from the CDR3 is TGTGCCAGCAGTCTTATTGCAAACACAGAAGTCTTC. It yields the protein CASSLIANTEVF. In full, the CDR3 reads CASSLIANTEVFF.

As to this clone: Gene names and germline match the mouse. The read comes to an end 1 residue before the CDR3 does, leaving the germline J gene to fill in the end. V is TRBV26 and J is TRBJ1-4, with D possibly being TRBD1 (5 bases). The V and J ends lost 0 bases and 6 bases respectively, with 5 bases between them. CDR3 length: 13 amino acids. Germline CDR1 reads KGHPV; CDR2 reads FQNQEV (reference sequence). The CDR3 is CASSLSGDERLFF. The sequenced CDR3 bases are TGTGCCAGCAGTCTGTCAGGGGACGAAAGATTATTT.

A word on this clone: Gene names are mouse gene names. CDR3 in amino acids: CASSLAGASGNTLYF. The CDR3 bases that were read are TGTGCCAGCAGCTTAGCGGGGGCTTCTGGAAATACGCTCTAT. This rearrangement joins TRBV3 to TRBJ1-3, with a tentative D call TRBD1 (6 bases). The CDR3 end is not reached by the read, which stops 1 residue before it; the germline J gene fills it in. With 0 bases removed from V and 0 bases from J, the gap between germline ends came to 6 bases. The germline V gene has CDR1 SNHLY and CDR2 FYNGKV (reference sequence). This CDR3 has 15 amino acids. Full variable domain (remainder filled in from reference TRBV3 and TRBJ1-3): GPKVLQIPSHQIIDMGQMVTLNCDPVSNHLYFYWYKQILGQQMEFLVNFYNGKVMEKSKLFKDQFSVERPDGSYFTLKIQPTALEDSAVYFCASSLAGASGNTLYFGEGSRLIVV.

As regards this clone: Mouse gene names apply. The chain's CDR3 is CASSPRVSNERLFF. The CDR3 bases that were read are TGTGCCAGCAGTCCGCGGGTTTCCAACGAAAGATTATTT. The chain carries TRBV26 and TRBJ1-4; D gene uncertain. The CDR3 goes on 1 residue after the read ends, and that part is filled in from the germline J gene. CDR1 is KGHPV and CDR2 is FQNQEV in the germline V gene (reference sequence). V was shortened by 4 bases and J by 0 bases, with 6 bases between the two germline ends. The CDR3 has 14 residues.

By sample share, this clone is large. Mouse gene names and germline throughout. CDR3 region: CASSPGLGSSYEQYF. CDR3 DNA, as far as it was read: TGTGCCAGCAGCCCGGGACTGGGGAGCTCCTATGAACAGTAC. V and J are TRBV3 and TRBJ2-7; TRBD2 matches at 10 bases. The DNA ends 1 residue before the CDR3 does, and the rest of the CDR3 is filled in from the germline J gene. CDR1 SNHLY and CDR2 FYNGKV come from the germline V gene (reference sequence). This CDR3 region has 15 residues. The V gene end was trimmed by 5 bases and the J gene end by 0 bases; junction bases not matched to a gene: 4.

Turning to this clone: Here the gene names and germline are mouse. The sequenced fragment ends 1 residue before the CDR3 boundary, so the rest is inferred from the germline J gene. The V and J genes are TRBV5 and TRBJ2-7; 7 positions match TRBD2. The length of the CDR3 is 15 residues. Germline V CDR1 and CDR2: LGHNA, YNLKQL (reference sequence). V trimming: 1 base; J trimming: 0 bases; junction bases outside the gene matches: 3. The sequenced part of the CDR3 DNA is TGTGCCAGCAGCCAAGCGGACTGGAGCTCCTATGAACAGTAC. Its protein product is CASSQADWSSYEQY. The whole CDR3 protein reads CASSQADWSSYEQYF.

Turning to this clone: The gene names here belong to mouse. The read ends 1 residue early relative to the CDR3; the germline J gene fills the gap. The chain joins TRBV12-1 to TRBJ2-5, with 7 positions matching TRBD2. Germline lookup yields CDR1 SGHSN and CDR2 HYEKVE. J lost 0 bases, V lost 3 bases, and 5 bases had no gene match. This CDR3 region has 15 residues. This chain's CDR3 is CASSIPLGNQDTQYF. The CDR3 DNA, read in part, is TGTGCCAGCTCTATCCCACTGGGGAACCAAGACACCCAGTAC.

This clone has a handful of counts. The gene names given are mouse names. Read data end 1 residue before the CDR3 end; the end is taken from the germline J gene. The rearrangement links TRBV19 to TRBJ2-1; D possibly corresponds to TRBD1 (6 bases). There are 14 residues in the CDR3. Trimming stripped 5 bases from V and 1 base from J, with 10 bases between. CDR1 and CDR2 from the germline V gene are FNHDT and SITEND (reference sequence). The CDR3 reads CASSPGQNYAEQFF. CDR3 DNA, as far as it was read: TGTGCCAGCAGCCCGGGACAAAACTATGCTGAGCAGTTC.

By share, this clone ranks as large. Gene names are the mouse ones. The read gets to within 1 residue of the CDR3 end, and the germline J gene fills in the rest. This chain links TRBV13-1 with TRBJ2-7, with TRBD2 matching over 7 bases. The CDR3 covers 12 residues. V gave up 5 bases and J gave up 7 bases; unmatched junction bases: 6. The germline gives CDR1 NSHNY, CDR2 SYGAGN. Partial CDR3 DNA: TGTGCCAGCAGCGCTGGGGGTCGGGAACAGTAC. Its translation is CASSAGGREQY. The full CDR3 protein reads CASSAGGREQYF.

As to this clone: Gene names and germline match the mouse. The CDR3 goes on 1 residue after the read ends, and that part is filled in from the germline J gene. The chain uses TRBV4 and TRBJ2-4, with 7 bases lining up with TRBD2. Germline-derived CDR1 and CDR2 are LGHDT and YNNKQL (reference sequence). The CDR3 length is 15 residues. V trimming: 5 bases; J trimming: 0 bases; junction bases outside the gene matches: 5. CDR3 DNA, as far as it was read: TGTGCCAGCAGCATCGGGGGGGGAAGTCAAAACACCTTGTAC. Its protein is CASSIGGGSQNTLY. The CDR3 in its entirety is CASSIGGGSQNTLYF.

This clone was counted a few times. Each gene name is a mouse one. The read halts 1 residue ahead of the CDR3 end, with the missing end drawn from the germline J gene. The rearrangement uses TRBV16 and TRBJ1-2; D gene ambiguous. The CDR3 spans 13 residues. In germline, CDR1 is SGHSA, CDR2 FRNQAP. Trimming took off 1 base at V and 0 bases at J, with 3 bases between the two ends. CDR3 amino acids: CASSLAANSDYTF. The part of the CDR3 DNA that was read is TGTGCAAGCAGCTTAGCTGCAAACTCCGACTACACC.

Details on this clone: Genes and germline come from the mouse. The CDR3 sequence is CASSLDRGRGNTLYF. The sequenced part of the CDR3 DNA is TGTGCCAGCAGTCTGGACAGGGGGCGAGGAAATACGCTCTAT. The rearrangement uses TRBV26 and TRBJ1-3; 10 nucleotides align to TRBD1. Read coverage stops 1 residue before the CDR3 terminus; the germline J gene supplies the remainder. The CDR3 sequence is 15 residues long. Germline V gene lookup returns CDR1 KGHPV and CDR2 FQNQEV (reference sequence). The J segment lost 4 bases and the V segment lost 2 bases, leaving 2 bases of the junction unmatched. The full variable domain, its missing parts supplied by reference TRBV26 and TRBJ1-3, is NSKVIQTPRYLVKGQGQKAKMRCIPEKGHPVVFWYQQNKNNEFKFLINFQNQEVLQQIDMTEKRFSAECPSNSPCSLEIQSSEAGDSALYLCASSLDRGRGNTLYFGEGSRLIVV.

This clone was observed a few times. The genes and germline here are from mouse. The CDR3 end falls 1 residue outside the read, so it is completed with the germline J gene. The V gene is TRBV14, the J gene TRBJ2-2; no firm D call. V lost 0 bases and J lost 2, with 5 bases in between. This CDR3 spans 14 amino acids. Per germline, CDR1 SGHDT and CDR2 FRDEAV. CDR3 DNA, as far as it was read: TGTGCCAGCAGTTTCTTACATAACACCGGGCAGCTCTAC. Protein sequence: CASSFLHNTGQLY. The full CDR3 reads CASSFLHNTGQLYF.

Remarks on this clone: The gene symbols are mouse symbols. The read is 1 residue too short to cover the CDR3 end, so that end is filled in from the germline J gene. The chain joins TRBV4 to TRBJ2-5, with D possibly matching TRBD2 (6 bases). Germline CDR1 reads LGHDT; CDR2 reads YNNKQL (reference sequence). The V end was cut by 4 bases, the J end by 2 bases, with 7 bases between. The CDR3 contains 13 residues. This CDR3 is CASSWGVQDTQYF. The part of the CDR3 DNA that was read is TGTGCCAGCAGCTGGGGGGTCCAAGACACCCAGTAC.

This clone was seen just once. These gene names are mouse names. The CDR3 goes on 1 residue after the read ends, and that part is filled in from the germline J gene. The same CDR3 also results from other DNA sequences found in this sample. The rearrangement uses TRBV26 and TRBJ2-4; no clear D. There are 14 residues in the CDR3. Looked up from germline, CDR1 is KGHPV and CDR2 is FQNQEV (reference sequence). Trimming pared 0 bases from V and 0 bases from J, leaving 4 bases between. CDR3 bases read: TGTGCCAGCAGTCTGTCAGGAAGTCAAAACACCTTGTAC. Its protein product is CASSLSGSQNTLY. The full CDR3 protein is CASSLSGSQNTLYF.

With regard to this clone: Genes and germline come from the mouse. The read halts 1 residue ahead of the CDR3 end, with the missing end drawn from the germline J gene. This chain joins TRBV26 and TRBJ1-1; D not resolved. The ends were cut back, 4 bases at V and 1 base at J, with 1 base in the middle. The CDR3 has 11 amino acids. The germline CDR1 and CDR2 sequences are KGHPV and FQNQEV (reference sequence). The CDR3 loop is CASSQNTEVFF. The sequenced CDR3 bases are TGTGCCAGCAGTCAAAACACAGAAGTCTTC.

For this clone: Mouse germline and gene names are used. The read gets to within 1 residue of the CDR3 end, and the germline J gene fills in the rest. The chain carries TRBV4 and TRBJ2-7; 7 bases match TRBD2. The CDR3 consists of 14 residues. Germline V gene lookup returns CDR1 LGHDT and CDR2 YNNKQL (reference sequence). V was clipped by 5 bases and J by 0 bases; unmatched bases: 4. This chain's CDR3 is CASSRGGSSYEQYF. CDR3 DNA (partial): TGTGCCAGCAGCCGGGGGGGGAGCTCCTATGAACAGTAC.

In regard to this clone: Mouse germline and gene names are used. CDR3 bases read: TGTGCCAGCAGTCTTCCAGGGTGGGCTGAGCAGTTC. It specifies CASSLPGWAEQF. The whole CDR3 region reads CASSLPGWAEQFF. J is TRBJ2-1 and V is TRBV26, with D possibly matching TRBD1 (5 bases). The CDR3 is cut off 1 residue early in the read; its end comes from the germline J gene. The germline V gene has CDR1 KGHPV and CDR2 FQNQEV (reference sequence). The CDR3 runs to 13 residues. With 3 bases removed from V and 7 bases from J, the gap between germline ends came to 10 bases. Combining the CDR3 with reference TRBV26 and TRBJ2-1 gives the whole variable domain NSKVIQTPRYLVKGQGQKAKMRCIPEKGHPVVFWYQQNKNNEFKFLINFQNQEVLQQIDMTEKRFSAECPSNSPCSLEIQSSEAGDSALYLCASSLPGWAEQFFGPGTRLTVL.

Of note for this clone: Mouse names are used for the genes. The read terminates 1 residue ahead of where the CDR3 ends, so the germline J gene completes it. V usage is TRBV16 and J usage is TRBJ2-1; D not certain. V dropped 1 base and J dropped 7 bases, with 11 bases sitting between them. The CDR3 covers 14 residues. Per germline, CDR1 SGHSA and CDR2 FRNQAP. The CDR3 sequence is CASSLARGLAEQFF. The covered CDR3 bases are TGTGCAAGCAGCTTAGCACGGGGTCTGGCTGAGCAGTTC.

As concerns this clone: Any gene name here is a mouse gene name. The CDR3 extends 1 residue past the end of the read, so its final part is completed from the germline J gene. The chain couples TRBV16 to TRBJ2-5; TRBD1 or TRBD2 may be the D gene (6 bases each). CDR3 length equals 14 residues. V lost 1 base and J 3 bases, leaving 8 bases between the germline ends. CDR1 is SGHSA, CDR2 FRNQAP, per germline. The CDR3 bases that were read are TGTGCAAGCAGCTTAGGGGGGCGGCAAGACACCCAGTAC. As protein: CASSLGGRQDTQY. The whole CDR3 sequence reads CASSLGGRQDTQYF.

This clone is classed as medium-sized. Mouse germline and gene names are used. The CDR3 region is CTCSPGQGTEVFF. The sequenced CDR3 bases are TGCACCTGCAGTCCGGGACAGGGAACAGAAGTCTTC. The rearrangement uses TRBV1 and TRBJ1-1; 9 nucleotides agree with TRBD1. The read terminates 1 residue ahead of where the CDR3 ends, so the germline J gene completes it. The CDR3 runs to 13 residues. CDR1 NSQYPW and CDR2 LRSPGD come from the germline V gene (reference sequence). V gave up 5 bases and J gave up 5 bases; unmatched junction bases: 3. Combining the CDR3 with reference TRBV1 and TRBJ1-1 gives the whole variable domain VTLLEQNPRWRLVPRGQAVNLRCILKNSQYPWMSWYQQDLQKQLQWLFTLRSPGDKEVKSLPGADYLATRVTDTELRLQVANMSQGRTLYCTCSPGQGTEVFFGKGTRLTVV.

In the case of this clone: Here the gene names and germline are mouse. The read comes to an end 1 residue before the CDR3 does, leaving the germline J gene to fill in the end. The chain recombines TRBV13-2 with TRBJ2-7; TRBD2 matches at 10 bases. V was clipped by 2 bases and J by 6 bases; unmatched bases: 8. The CDR3 length is 15 residues. Germline V gene data show CDR1 as NNHNN and CDR2 as SYGAGS (reference sequence). CDR3 sequence: CASGDPDWGRGEQYF. The sequenced CDR3 bases are TGTGCCAGCGGTGACCCGGACTGGGGGCGCGGTGAACAGTAC.

This clone appeared a few times. These gene names are mouse names. The read terminates 1 residue before the CDR3 end, so the remaining end is supplied by the germline J gene. This rearrangement joins TRBV3 to TRBJ2-7, with D possibly being TRBD2 (6 bases). From germline, CDR1 is SNHLY and CDR2 FYNGKV (reference sequence). The CDR3 has 13 amino acids. Trimming removed 5 bases from V and 0 bases from J, with 8 bases in between. The sequenced CDR3 bases are TGTGCCAGCAGCCGACTGGACTCCTATGAACAGTAC. This gives the protein CASSRLDSYEQY. The whole CDR3 region reads CASSRLDSYEQYF.